The TCR beta chain under discussion was sequenced for a study of early T cells in non-severe SARS-CoV-2 infection. Study-level information: Sequencing was performed on bulk RNA from unsorted whole blood, leaving chains unpaired.

TCRdb independently ran MiXCR on the 5' RACE reads; one entry per CDR3 protein. The sample has tens of thousands of distinct CDR3 sequences; 9% to 14% are singletons. In germline, CDR1 is MGHDK, CDR2 SYGVNS. The CDR3 spans 14 residues. V lost 2 bases to trimming and J lost 3 bases; unmatched junction nucleotides: 2. The chain recombines TRBV25-1 with TRBJ2-7, with TRBD1 matching 9 bases. The receptor comes from an adult who was a healthcare worker with PCR-confirmed SARS-CoV-2 infection or an uninfected control (not recorded which). The sequencing input was whole blood. The CDR3 sequence is CASSEDRGSYEQYF. The CDR3 coding sequence is TGTGCCAGCAGTGAAGACAGGGGGAGCTACGAGCAGTACTTC.